The subject of this entry is one T cell receptor (beta chain). The antigen it binds to is not known. No qualities accompany the bases; no much larger clone lies one base away. The intended sense of this specimen's time point label: about 28 days (+/-7) after the second vaccine dose. Because spike-specific TCR depth and breadth did not differ between the two schedules, AZD1222 recipients who got a second dose at roughly 4 weeks were pooled with those who got a second dose at roughly 12 weeks. Vaccinee samples came from UK trials COV001 and COV002, including a single-blind randomized controlled phase 2/3 trial of AZD1222 (ChAdOx1 nCoV-19) in healthy adults. For TCRbeta chain sequencing, PBMC samples from trial participants were taken at day 0 and at day 28 after the second dose. This record belongs to a study of T cell responses to AZD1222 COVID-19 vaccine listed by TCRdb under 2021. Notes on the research overall: TCR sequencing was performed for approximately 240 trial participants, of whom approximately 200 were given two doses of AZD1222 and 26 were given two doses of MenACWY control vaccine. Trial participants were enrolled into age subgroups of 18-55, 56-69 and 70-plus years, which contained around 150, 29 and 61 TCR-sequenced participants, respectively.

The CDR3 regions of human TCRbeta chains were analyzed by immunosequencing. Concerning the study's data processing: Repertoire TCRs were checked for matches against a reference library of SARS-CoV-2-specific TCRs that had been generated using the MIRA antigen-specificity platform. Breadth was defined as the fraction of unique TCRs that were SARS-CoV-2-associated, and depth was defined as the fraction of total T cells that were SARS-CoV-2-associated. Using the MIRA data, every spike-specific TCR was mapped to the spike region that the TCR reacted to and assigned to either a CD4 or a CD8 class. Log10-transformed breadth and depth values were compared by one-way ANOVA with Sidak's multiple comparisons tests. TCRdb holds this immuneACCESS table with in-frame rearrangements only. Some clones are missing; in checked studies, unresolved V genes explain under half, and the rest has no known cause. V, J and clone size reflect that table, while D and trimming were determined from the DNA. The sample includes 150,000 to 200,000 clones, with about 91% observed a single time. Of the sample, 1% to 1.5% is held by the ten largest clones.

The investigation overall reported the following: The vaccine-associated CD4 TCRs covered the entire spike protein, and the dominant responses fell in regions 160-218 and 743-854. Conclusions about previously exposed vaccinees were limited because only six AZD1222 recipients were SARS-CoV-2 seropositive at baseline. A significant rise in spike-specific TCR breadth and depth was observed after two AZD1222 doses relative to day 0 and relative to MenACWY recipients. The 56-69-year group was small, and its depth increase did not reach significance, likely because of low power. Participants were mostly white British and included more females than males, and it was suggested by the authors that clonal diversity may have been underestimated. Epitopes outside the regions mutated in the B.1.351 and B.1.1.7 variants were reportedly recognized by nearly half of the unique spike-specific TCRs. Because no day 14 peak-response samples were available, the repertoires could be characterized only after the peak T cell response.

Germline trimming: 0 bases from V, 4 bases from J; junction bases outside gene matches: 5. Spanning cysteine to phenylalanine, the CDR3 consists of 15 amino acids. Solely the CDR3 DNA is kept, with 45 bases framed from the first base. CDR1 MNHNY and CDR2 SVGAGI were looked up in the germline V gene (reference sequence). The sequence was obtained from an adult who received the AZD1222 COVID-19 vaccine. The sample here was peripheral blood, taken 28 days after the second AZD1222 dose. The sequence is built from TRBV6-6 and TRBJ2-5; the central 7 bases match TRBD1. The DNA reads TGTGCCAGCAGTTACTCCAGAGGGGGCCGAGAGACCCAGTACTTC. Its product reads: CASSYSRGGRETQYF.